These T cell receptor beta chains were read from a single sample in a study of glioma-infiltrating T cells after dendritic cell vaccination. Repertoires were generated with immunoSEQ multiplex PCR, while TCRdb's copy carries only in-frame clones and drops some. This sample carries 100,000 or so clones, nearly 90% of them seen once, and the ten largest clones take approximately 3%. The specimen comprised blood, sampled after dendritic cell vaccination. Every receptor here comes from a human donor with glioblastoma. Each CDR3 is given with its conserved first and last residue. D genes are given only for firm matches. A row's size may be missing; if present it is once, few, many or a size class.

cdr3_length	v_call	d_call	clone_size	j_call	cdr3_nt	cdr3_aa
14	TRBV6-1	-	once	TRBJ1-3	TGTGCCAGCAATGAGGGAGTCTCTGGAAACACCATATATTTT	CASNEGVSGNTIYF
15	TRBV2	-	-	TRBJ1-1	TGTGCCAGCAGCGCCGGGAGGCCTGCGAACACTGAAGCTTTCTTT	CASSAGRPANTEAFF
16	TRBV5-1	TRBD1	-	TRBJ1-3	TGCGCCAGCAGCTTGGATATAGGGGGCACTGGAAACACCATATATTTT	CASSLDIGGTGNTIYF
19	TRBV4-1	-	-	TRBJ2-1	TGCGCCAGCAGCCAAGACGGAGCGGGTACAGATAACATTCAGAATGAGCAGTTCTTC	CASSQDGAGTDNIQNEQFF
14	TRBV5-6	-	-	TRBJ1-2	TGTGCCAGCACTCCAGGGCTTGGAAACTATGGCTACACCTTC	CASTPGLGNYGYTF
15	TRBV7-6	-	-	TRBJ2-5	TGTGCCAGCACCACGTCGGGGGGCGCTGGGGAGACCCAGTACTTC	CASTTSGGAGETQYF
13	TRBV7-2	-	-	TRBJ2-3	TGTGCCAGCAGCGTAGAAAGGTCAGGTACGCAGTATTTT	CASSVERSGTQYF
17	TRBV2	TRBD1	-	TRBJ1-6	TGTGCCAGCAGGGGAATAGAACAGGGGGCTCGGTTATCACCCCTCCACTTT	CASRGIEQGARLSPLHF
12	TRBV11-2	-	-	TRBJ1-1	TGTGCCAGCAGCTTAGACAGGGAGGGAGCTTTCTTT	CASSLDREGAFF
13	TRBV5-1	TRBD1	-	TRBJ2-1	TGCGCCAGCAGCGAAGGACAGGGCAATGAGCAGTTCTTC	CASSEGQGNEQFF
15	TRBV11-2	TRBD2	-	TRBJ2-7	TGTGCCAGCAGCTTGGAGGGACTAGCGGGAGCCGAGCAGTACTTC	CASSLEGLAGAEQYF
19	TRBV18	-	once	TRBJ1-4	TGTGCCAGCTCACGGGGAGCCCTGGGGATCGGCTCGACTAATGAAAAACTGTTTTTT	CASSRGALGIGSTNEKLFF
13	TRBV30	-	-	TRBJ1-2	TGTGCCTGGAGTGTACAACAGGGCTATGGCTACACCTTC	CAWSVQQGYGYTF
15	TRBV28	-	-	TRBJ1-2	TGTGCCAGCTTTAGGCAAGGGGGTTGGAGCTATGGCTACACCTTC	CASFRQGGWSYGYTF
13	TRBV4-1	-	-	TRBJ1-1	TGCGCCAGCAGCCAAGAGGAACAGGCTGAAGCTTTCTTT	CASSQEEQAEAFF
15	TRBV9	-	-	TRBJ2-3	TGTGCCAGCAGCCTCTACGGGAGTGAGATAAATACGCAGTATTTT	CASSLYGSEINTQYF